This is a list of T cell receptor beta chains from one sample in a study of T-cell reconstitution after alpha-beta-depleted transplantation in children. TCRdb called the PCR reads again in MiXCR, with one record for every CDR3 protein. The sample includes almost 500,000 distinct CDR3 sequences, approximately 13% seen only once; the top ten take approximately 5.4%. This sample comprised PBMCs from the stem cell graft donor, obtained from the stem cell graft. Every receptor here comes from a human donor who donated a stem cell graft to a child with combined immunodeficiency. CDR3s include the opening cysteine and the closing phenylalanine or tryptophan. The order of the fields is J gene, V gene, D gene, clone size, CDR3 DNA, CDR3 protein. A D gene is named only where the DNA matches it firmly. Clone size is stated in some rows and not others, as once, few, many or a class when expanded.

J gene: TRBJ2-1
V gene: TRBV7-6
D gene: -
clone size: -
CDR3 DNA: TGTGCCAGCAGCCTTCCGGGAGCCGAGCAGTTCTTC
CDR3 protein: CASSLPGAEQFF

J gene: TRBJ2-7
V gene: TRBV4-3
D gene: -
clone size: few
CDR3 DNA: TGCGCCAGCAGCCAAGATCTCGCAGGGGAGATCTACGAGCAGTACTTC
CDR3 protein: CASSQDLAGEIYEQYF

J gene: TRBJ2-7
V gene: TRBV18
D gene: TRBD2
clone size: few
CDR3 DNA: TGTGCCAGCTCAACTAGCGGGGGGGCACTCTCCTACGAGCAGTACTTC
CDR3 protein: CASSTSGGALSYEQYF

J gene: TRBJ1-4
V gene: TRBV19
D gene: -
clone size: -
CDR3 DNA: TGTGCCAGTAGACTCACAGGGATGGATGAAAAACTGTTTTTT
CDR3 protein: CASRLTGMDEKLFF

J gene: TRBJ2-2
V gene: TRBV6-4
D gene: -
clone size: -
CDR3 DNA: TGTGCCAGCAGTGAAACAGGGATCGGGGAGCTGTTTTTT
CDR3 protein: CASSETGIGELFF

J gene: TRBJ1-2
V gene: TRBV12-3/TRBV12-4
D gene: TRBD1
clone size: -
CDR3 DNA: TGTGCCAGCAGTTTTTTACAGGGGCTCAATGGCTACACCTTC
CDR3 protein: CASSFLQGLNGYTF

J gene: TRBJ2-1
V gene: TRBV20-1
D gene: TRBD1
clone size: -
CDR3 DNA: TGCAGTGCTAGCAGACAGGGTGCTGAGCAGTTCTTC
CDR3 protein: CSASRQGAEQFF

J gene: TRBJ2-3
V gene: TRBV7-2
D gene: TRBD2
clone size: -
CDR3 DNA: TGTGCCAGCAGCCTCACTAGCGGGAGGAACACAGATACGCAGTATTTT
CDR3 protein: CASSLTSGRNTDTQYF

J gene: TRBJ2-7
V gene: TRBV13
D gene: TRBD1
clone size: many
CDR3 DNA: TGTGCCAGCAGTGGGGACAGGGGTTACGAGCAGTACTTC
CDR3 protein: CASSGDRGYEQYF

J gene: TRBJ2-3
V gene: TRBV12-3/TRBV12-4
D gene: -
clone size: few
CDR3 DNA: TGTGCCAGCAGTCCAGCGTACGATACGCAGTATTTT
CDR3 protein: CASSPAYDTQYF

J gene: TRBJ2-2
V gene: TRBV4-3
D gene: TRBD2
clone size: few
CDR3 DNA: TGCGCCAGCAGCCAAGAGACTAGCGGGAGGTTCGGCGGGGAGCTGTTTTTT
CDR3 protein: CASSQETSGRFGGELFF

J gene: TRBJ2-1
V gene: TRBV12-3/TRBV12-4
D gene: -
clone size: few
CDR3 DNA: TGTGCCAGCAGTGTCAACCGGGAAACCAGGGAGTTCGATGAGCAGTTCTTC
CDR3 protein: CASSVNRETREFDEQFF

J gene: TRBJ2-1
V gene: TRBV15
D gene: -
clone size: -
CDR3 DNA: TGTGCCACCAGCAGAGAAAGGGCAGGGCCCAGTATAGCCAATGAGCAGTTCTTC
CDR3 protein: CATSRERAGPSIANEQFF

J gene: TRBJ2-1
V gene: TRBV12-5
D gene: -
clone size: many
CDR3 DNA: TGTGCTAGTGGTTTGGGCACTCCGGCAGGATACAATGAGCAGTTCTTC
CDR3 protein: CASGLGTPAGYNEQFF

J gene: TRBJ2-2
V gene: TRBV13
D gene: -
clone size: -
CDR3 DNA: TGTGCCAGCAGCCCAAGAGACTCCGGCGCCGGGGAGCTGTTTTTT
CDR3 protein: CASSPRDSGAGELFF

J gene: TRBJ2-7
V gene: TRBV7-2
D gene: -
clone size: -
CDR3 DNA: TGTGCCAGCACCCCAAAGGCGGAATACTACGAGCAGTACTTC
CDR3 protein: CASTPKAEYYEQYF

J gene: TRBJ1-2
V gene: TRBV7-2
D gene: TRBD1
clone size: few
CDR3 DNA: TGTGCCAGCAGCCGGGACAGTAAGATGGATGGCTACACCTTC
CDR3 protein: CASSRDSKMDGYTF

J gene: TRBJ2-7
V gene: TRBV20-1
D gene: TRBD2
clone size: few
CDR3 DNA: TGCAGTGCCGCAACTAGCGGGACCTACGAGCAGTACTTC
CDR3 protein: CSAATSGTYEQYF

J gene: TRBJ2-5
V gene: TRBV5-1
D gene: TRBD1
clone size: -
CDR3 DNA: TGCGCCAGCAGCTTGGAAAACAGGGGGTACCAAGAGACCCAGTACTTC
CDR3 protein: CASSLENRGYQETQYF

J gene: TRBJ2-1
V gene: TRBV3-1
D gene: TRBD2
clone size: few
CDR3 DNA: TGTGCCAGCAGCCAAGGGACTAGCGGCACCTACAATGAGCAGTTCTTC
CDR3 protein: CASSQGTSGTYNEQFF

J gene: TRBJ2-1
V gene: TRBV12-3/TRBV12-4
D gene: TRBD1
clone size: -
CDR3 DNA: TGTGCCAGCAGTCCCAGGGGGACGGCCGGTGAGCAGTTCTTC
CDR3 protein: CASSPRGTAGEQFF

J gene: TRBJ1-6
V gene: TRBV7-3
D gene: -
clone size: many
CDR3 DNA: TGTGCCAGCAGCTTAATTGCAGGGGCTAATTCACCCCTCCACTTT
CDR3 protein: CASSLIAGANSPLHF

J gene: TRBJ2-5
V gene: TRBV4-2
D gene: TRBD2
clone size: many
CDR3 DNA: TGTGCCAGCAGCCAAGATTCCCAGCGGGGCCTCGGGGGCCAGTACTTC
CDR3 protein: CASSQDSQRGLGGQYF

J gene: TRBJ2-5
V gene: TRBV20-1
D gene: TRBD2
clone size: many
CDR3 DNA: TGCAGTGCCACAGGACTAGCATTAGAGACCCAGTACTTC
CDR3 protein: CSATGLALETQYF

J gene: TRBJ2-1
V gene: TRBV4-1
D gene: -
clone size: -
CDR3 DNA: TGCGCCAGCAGCCAAGATACAATTATGGGGCAGTTCAACAATGAGCAGTTCTTC
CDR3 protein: CASSQDTIMGQFNNEQFF

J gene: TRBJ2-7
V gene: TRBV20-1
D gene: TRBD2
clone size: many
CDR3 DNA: TGCAGTGCGTTAGGACTAGCGGCCGATGGGGAGCAGTACTTC
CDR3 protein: CSALGLAADGEQYF

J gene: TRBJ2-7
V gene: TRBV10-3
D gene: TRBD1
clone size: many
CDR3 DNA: TGTGCCATCAGTGAGTCCACAGGGGCCTACGAGCAGTACTTC
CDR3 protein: CAISESTGAYEQYF

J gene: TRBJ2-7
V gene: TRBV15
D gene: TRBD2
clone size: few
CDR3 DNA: TGTGCCACCAGCACGCTAGCGGGGGGCCTCACCTACGAGCAGTACTTC
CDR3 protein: CATSTLAGGLTYEQYF

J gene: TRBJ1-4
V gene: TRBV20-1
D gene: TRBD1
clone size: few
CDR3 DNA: TGCAGTGCTAGAGACGCTAGCCCGACAGGGTTTAATGAAAAACTGTTTTTT
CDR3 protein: CSARDASPTGFNEKLFF

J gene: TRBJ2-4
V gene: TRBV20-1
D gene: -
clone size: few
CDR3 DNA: TGCAGTGCCCGACAGAACGGCGTGACGCTAGCCAAAAACATTCAGTACTTC
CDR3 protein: CSARQNGVTLAKNIQYF

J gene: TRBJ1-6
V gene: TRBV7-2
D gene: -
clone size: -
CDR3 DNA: TGTGCCAGCAGCCCCCAGGGGCAAGGAAATTCACCCCTCCACTTT
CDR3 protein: CASSPQGQGNSPLHF

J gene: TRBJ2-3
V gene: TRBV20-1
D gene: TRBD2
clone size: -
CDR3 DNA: TGCTGTGCTCCCTACCTAGCGGGGGCCATGACCACAGATACGCAGTATTTT
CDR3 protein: CCAPYLAGAMTTDTQYF

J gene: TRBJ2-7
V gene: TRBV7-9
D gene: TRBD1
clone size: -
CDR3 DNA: TGTGCCAGCAGCTGGAATATACAGGGGTCGAGCGAGCAGTACTTC
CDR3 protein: CASSWNIQGSSEQYF

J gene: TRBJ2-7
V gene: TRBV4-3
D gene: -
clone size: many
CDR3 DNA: TGCGCCAGCAGCCAAGCTCCGGGCACCTACGAGCAGTACTTC
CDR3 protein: CASSQAPGTYEQYF

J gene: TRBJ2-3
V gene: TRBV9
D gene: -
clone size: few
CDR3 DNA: TGTGCCAGCAGCGTAGTAGGGGATACGCAGTATTTT
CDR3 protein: CASSVVGDTQYF